This TCR beta chain was profiled in a study of blood T cell repertoires in COVID-19. Study in general: In each case, the material was cDNA or gDNA derived from T cells, B-cell-depleted T cells, or PBMCs.

Per the germline V gene, CDR1 is MNHNS and CDR2 is SASEGT. There are 15 residues in the CDR3. Trimming took 3 bases from V and 2 from J; bases not matched to a gene: 3. Original handling: Estimated nucleated cell counts came from reference gene primer amplification. TCRdb's copy holds only in-frame clones and misses some; the assay was immunoSEQ multiplex PCR. The V and J calls and clone size were taken over from that table, and D and trimming were inferred from the DNA. The sample contains around 150,000 clones, 84% of which appear only once. The source material was peripheral blood. This chain uses TRBV6-1 with TRBJ2-5, with 10 bases lining up with TRBD2. This TCR was sampled from a woman aged 80 or over in a cohort sampled during active or convalescent COVID-19. In nucleotides, the CDR3 is TGTGCCAGCAGTGACGTAGCGGGGGGACAAGAGACCCAGTACTTC. Encoded protein: CASSDVAGGQETQYF.